The 15 T cell receptor beta chains presented below share a single source sample, sequenced in a study of shared clonotypes between healthy human individuals. Clones were read by immunoSEQ multiplex PCR, and TCRdb kept only the in-frame ones, dropping some. Of fewer than 3 million clones listed, 80% to 95% were seen once; the top ten hold about 0.41%. Material: naive CD4+ T cells from PBMCs. Stated subset: CD45RA+ positively selected. Every receptor here comes from a man younger than 30 in good health. Some clones in this sample may be carry-over from other donors' samples.

The chain couples TRBV5-1 to TRBJ2-7; 10 nucleotides match TRBD1. After removal of 4 bases from V and 3 bases from J, the junction contained 10 bases not matched to a gene. Germline CDR1 and CDR2: SGHRS and YFSETQ. This CDR3 contains 16 residues. CDR3 nucleotides: TGCGCCAGCAGCAGAATAGGACAGGGGGTAAACTACGAGCAGTACTTC. Its protein product is CASSRIGQGVNYEQYF.

The gene calls are TRBV25-1 and TRBJ1-5, with 7 nucleotides matching TRBD1. CDR3 size: 16 residues. Unmatched junction bases numbered 8, after V lost 3 bases and J lost 3 bases. Germline V CDR1 and CDR2: MGHDK, SYGVNS. The CDR3 loop is CASSDLDRADNQPQHF. The CDR3, as DNA: TGTGCCAGCAGTGACCTAGACAGGGCGGACAATCAGCCCCAGCATTTT.

The rearrangement joins TRBV2 to TRBJ1-5; D ambiguous. V was cut by 7 bases and J by 0 bases, with 10 bases left in between. The CDR3 extends over 14 amino acids. Germline V gives CDR1 SNHLY, CDR2 FYNNEI. The CDR3 DNA follows: TGTGCCAGCAAGCCCTCATATAGCAATCAGCCCCAGCATTTT. This sequence encodes CASKPSYSNQPQHF.

This clone was counted once. This sequence joins TRBV11-2 and TRBJ2-2, with 8 positions matching TRBD1. CDR3 length: 19 amino acids. The ends lost 6 bases at V and 3 bases at J; junction bases unmatched: 18. The germline V gene encodes CDR1 SGHAT and CDR2 FQNNGV. The DNA for the CDR3 is TGTGCCAGCAGGGGATACAACCCCGGGGACAGGCGAGACACCGGGGAGCTGTTTTTT. This encodes CASRGYNPGDRRDTGELFF. Full variable domain (missing parts from reference TRBV11-2 and TRBJ2-2): EAGVAQSPRYKIIEKRQSVAFWCNPISGHATLYWYQQILGQGPKLLIQFQNNGVVDDSQLPKDRFSAERLKGVDSTLKIQPAKLEDSAVYLCASRGYNPGDRRDTGELFFGEGSRLTVL.

About this clone itself: Other nucleotide sequences in the sample specify the same CDR3. V and J are TRBV28 and TRBJ1-1; no definite D call. V was cut by 3 bases and J by 1 base, with 6 bases left in between. CDR1 is MDHEN, CDR2 SYDVKM, per germline. The CDR3 has 13 amino acids. Here the CDR3 reads CASSFGENTEAFF. DNA of the CDR3: TGTGCCAGCAGTTTCGGGGAGAACACTGAAGCTTTCTTT.

This chain connects TRBV28 to TRBJ1-2; 8 bases map to TRBD1. This CDR3 comprises 13 residues. The trim removed 3 bases at V and 8 bases at J, leaving 5 bases unmatched. Germline assignment: CDR1 MDHEN and CDR2 SYDVKM. The CDR3 loop is CASSFTGQGGYTF. DNA for the CDR3: TGTGCCAGCAGTTTCACCGGACAGGGAGGCTACACCTTC.

The V and J genes are TRBV7-2 and TRBJ2-7, with a tentative D call TRBD2 (6 bases). The length of the CDR3 is 13 residues. CDR1 is SGHTA, CDR2 FQGNSA, per germline. The V end lost 5 bases, the J end lost 2 bases, and 10 bases lay between the germline ends. The DNA for the CDR3 is TGTGCCAGCAGCGCTGGAGGGACCTACGAGCAGTACTTC. Residues: CASSAGGTYEQYF.

V usage is TRBV2 and J usage is TRBJ2-1; possible D gene TRBD1, 7 bases. V was cut by 7 bases and J by 8 bases, with 33 bases left in between. Germline V gene lookup returns CDR1 SNHLY and CDR2 FYNNEI. The CDR3 has 19 amino acids. The CDR3 protein is CASIMTGFGTGIGGDEQFF. CDR3 nucleotide sequence: TGTGCCAGCATTATGACAGGGTTCGGGACTGGGATCGGAGGGGATGAGCAGTTCTTC.

The chain has TRBV5-4 and TRBJ2-7; 12 bases map to TRBD2. With 4 bases clipped from V and 2 bases from J, the junction kept 7 bases outside the gene matches. This CDR3 has 16 amino acids. Germline lookup yields CDR1 SGHNT and CDR2 YYREEE (reference sequence). In DNA form, the CDR3 reads TGTGCCAGCAGCATTCAGACTAGCGGGAGAACCTACGAGCAGTACTTC. It is translated as CASSIQTSGRTYEQYF. Filled out from reference TRBV5-4 and TRBJ2-7, the complete variable domain reads ETGVTQSPTHLIKTRGQQVTLRCSSQSGHNTVSWYQQALGQGPQFIFQYYREEENGRGNFPPRFSGLQFPNYSSELNVNALELDDSALYLCASSIQTSGRTYEQYFGPGTRLTVT.

V usage is TRBV14 and J usage is TRBJ2-7, with 7 positions matching TRBD1. The germline gives CDR1 SGHDN, CDR2 FVKESK. The ends lost 4 bases at V and 7 bases at J; junction bases unmatched: 16. The CDR3 totals 16 residues. Written as DNA, the CDR3 is TGTGCCAGCAGCCCAATCTGGGACAGAACGCAGGGGGAGCAGTACTTC. Encoded protein: CASSPIWDRTQGEQYF.

The rearrangement uses TRBV5-1 and TRBJ2-1; 9 bases align to TRBD1. Germline trimming cut 6 bases from V and 0 bases from J; bases unmatched to any gene: 7. The germline V gene encodes CDR1 SGHRS and CDR2 YFSETQ. This CDR3 has 16 residues. The CDR3: CASTRGQGSSYNEQFF. The CDR3 coding sequence is TGCGCCAGCACGAGGGGACAGGGAAGCTCCTACAATGAGCAGTTCTTC.

For the CDR3, the DNA is TGTGCCAGCAGTTTGCACAGATTCTATGGCTACACCTTC. This encodes CASSLHRFYGYTF. V is TRBV28 and J is TRBJ1-2, with D uncertain. Germline CDR1 and CDR2: MDHEN and SYDVKM. With 3 bases removed from V and 4 bases from J, the gap between germline ends came to 9 bases. There are 13 residues in the CDR3.

The chain employs TRBV19 and TRBJ1-5; the match to TRBD1 covers 8 bases. Trimming took 3 bases from V and 5 from J; bases not matched to a gene: 3. The germline V gene encodes CDR1 LNHDA and CDR2 SQIVND (reference sequence). The CDR3 sequence is 14 residues long. Here the CDR3 reads CASSMNRGDQPQHF. Here the CDR3 DNA reads TGTGCCAGTAGTATGAACAGGGGGGATCAGCCCCAGCATTTT.

V gene TRBV28 combines with J gene TRBJ2-7; a weak D match, TRBD1 (6 bases). Between the trimmed V and J ends, which lost 5 bases and 6 bases, there was a span of 20 bases. Germline assignment: CDR1 MDHEN and CDR2 SYDVKM. The CDR3 consists of 15 residues. The CDR3 sequence: CASSKHLPGVSEQYF. DNA for the CDR3: TGTGCCAGCAGTAAACACCTCCCAGGGGTATCCGAGCAGTACTTC.

V usage is TRBV19 and J usage is TRBJ1-2, with a weak D call TRBD1 (6 bases). The V end was cut by 3 bases, the J end by 2 bases, with 7 bases between. Germline CDR1 is LNHDA and CDR2 is SQIVND (reference sequence). The CDR3 has 13 residues. The CDR3 loop reads CASSMGANYGYTF. The CDR3 DNA follows: TGTGCCAGTAGTATGGGGGCGAACTATGGCTACACCTTC.